The rows below give T cell receptor beta chains drawn from one sample of a study of T-cell memory formation after mild COVID-19. From the 5' RACE reads, TCRdb called clonotypes with MiXCR, one entry per CDR3 protein. The sample lists around 430,000 distinct CDR3 sequences, about 16% occurring once. Material: PBMCs or a T cell subset sorted from them (not recorded which). The receptors were sampled from a young man who had mild COVID-19 (a few samples of this study predate the infection). Cell type and time point are not known. The CDR3 runs from the conserved cysteine through the conserved F or W. A D gene is named only where the DNA matches it firmly. A row's size may be missing; if present it is once, few, many or a size class.

clone_size	d_call	v_call	j_call	cdr3_nt	cdr3_aa
.	TRBD2	TRBV20-1	TRBJ2-1	TGCAGTGCTAGGCTACCGCCGGCTAGCGGGCACTACAATGAGCAGTTCTTC	CSARLPPASGHYNEQFF
few	.	TRBV11-3	TRBJ2-1	TGTGCCTCAAGAGGAGAAAATGAGCAGTTCTTC	CASRGENEQFF
many	TRBD1	TRBV7-9	TRBJ1-3	TGTGCCAGCAGCTTTACAGGGGCTGGAAACACCATATATTTT	CASSFTGAGNTIYF
few	TRBD1	TRBV19	TRBJ2-1	TGTGCCAGTAGATCGGGACAGGCCTTCTTGTCCTTC	CASRSGQAFLSF
.	.	TRBV7-6	TRBJ2-5	TGTGCCAGCAGCTGGGCTGGCGACCAAGAGACCCAGTACTTC	CASSWAGDQETQYF
few	.	TRBV5-7	TRBJ1-5	TGTGCCAGCAGTCGGGTCGTCCCCGCTTTT	CASSRVVPAF
few	.	TRBV7-2	TRBJ2-1	TGTGCCAGCAGCTTAATGGACCCATTATACAATGAGCAGTTCTTC	CASSLMDPLYNEQFF
.	.	TRBV24-1	TRBJ2-3	TGTGCCACCAGTGATTGGGCAGATACGCAGTATTTT	CATSDWADTQYF
.	.	TRBV28	TRBJ1-3	TGTGCCAGCAGTTTATCGGTTACTGGAAACACCATATATTTT	CASSLSVTGNTIYF
few	.	TRBV12-3/TRBV12-4	TRBJ1-1	TGTGCCAGCAGGGCATCACAGGCGAACACTGAAGCTTTCTTT	CASRASQANTEAFF
.	TRBD1	TRBV5-1	TRBJ1-2	TGCGCCAGCAGCTTGGTTGTGACAGGGCTCTATGGCTACACCTTC	CASSLVVTGLYGYTF
few	.	TRBV7-3	TRBJ2-1	TGTGCCAGCAGCCCCTCAGACTACAATGAGCAGTTCTTC	CASSPSDYNEQFF
.	TRBD1	TRBV6-5	TRBJ2-7	TGTGCCAGCAGTTATGGGACAGGGGGCAACGAGCAGTACTTC	CASSYGTGGNEQYF
few	TRBD2	TRBV5-1	TRBJ2-5	TGCGCCAGCAGCTCGTGGCGGGGGGGGGAAGAGACCCAGTACTTC	CASSSWRGGEETQYF